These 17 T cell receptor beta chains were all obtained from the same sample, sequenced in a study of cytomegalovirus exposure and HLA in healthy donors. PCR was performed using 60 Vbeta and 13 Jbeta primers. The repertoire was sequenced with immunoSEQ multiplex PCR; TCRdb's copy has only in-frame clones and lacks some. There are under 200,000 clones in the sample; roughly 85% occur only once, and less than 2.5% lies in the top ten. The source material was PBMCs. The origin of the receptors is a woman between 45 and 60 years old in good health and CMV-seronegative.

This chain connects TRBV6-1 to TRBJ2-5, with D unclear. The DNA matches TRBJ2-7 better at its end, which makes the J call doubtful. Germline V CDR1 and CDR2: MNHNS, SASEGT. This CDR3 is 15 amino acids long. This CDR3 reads CASSEYRLKTYEQYF. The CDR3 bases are TGTGCCAGCAGTGAATATCGACTCAAAACTTACGAGCAGTACTTC.

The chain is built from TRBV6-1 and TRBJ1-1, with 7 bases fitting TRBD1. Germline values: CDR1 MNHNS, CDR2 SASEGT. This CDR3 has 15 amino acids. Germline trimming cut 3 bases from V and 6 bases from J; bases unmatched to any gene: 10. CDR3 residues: CASSDRQGRGAEAFF. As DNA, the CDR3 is TGTGCCAGCAGTGATCGACAGGGAAGGGGTGCTGAAGCTTTCTTT.

DNA for the CDR3: TGTGCCAGCTCACCACCCGGGACAGGGGGCGTAGAGGATGAAAAACTGTTTTTT. It translates to CASSPPGTGGVEDEKLFF. The chain carries TRBV18 and TRBJ1-4; 12 bases match TRBD1. This CDR3 is 18 amino acids long. Germline V CDR1 and CDR2: KGHSH, LQKENI. The trim removed 0 bases at V and 6 bases at J, leaving 8 bases unmatched.

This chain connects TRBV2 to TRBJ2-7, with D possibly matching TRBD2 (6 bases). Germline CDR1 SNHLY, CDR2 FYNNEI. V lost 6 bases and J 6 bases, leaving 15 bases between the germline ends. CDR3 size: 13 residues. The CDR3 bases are TGTGCCAGCAGCGCCGGGACTTTGGGCGAGCAGTACTTC. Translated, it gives CASSAGTLGEQYF.

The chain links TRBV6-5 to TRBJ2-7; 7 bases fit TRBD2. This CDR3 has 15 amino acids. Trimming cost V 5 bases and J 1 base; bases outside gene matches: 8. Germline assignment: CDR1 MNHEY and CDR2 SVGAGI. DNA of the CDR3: TGTGCCAGCAGTCTTTATAGCGGGCCATCCTACGAGCAGTACTTC. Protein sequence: CASSLYSGPSYEQYF.

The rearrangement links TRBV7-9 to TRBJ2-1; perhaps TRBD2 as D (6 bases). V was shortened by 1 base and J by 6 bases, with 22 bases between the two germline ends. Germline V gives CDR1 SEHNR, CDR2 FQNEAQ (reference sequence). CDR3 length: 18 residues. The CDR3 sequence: CASSLGGAGGTSINEQFF. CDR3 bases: TGTGCCAGCAGCTTAGGAGGGGCGGGCGGGACGTCGATCAATGAGCAGTTCTTC.

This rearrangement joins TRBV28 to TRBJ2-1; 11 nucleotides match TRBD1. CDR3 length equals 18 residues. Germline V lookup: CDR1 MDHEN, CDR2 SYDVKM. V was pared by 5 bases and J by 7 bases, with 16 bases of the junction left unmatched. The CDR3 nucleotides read TGTGCCAGCAGTCTTCATGGACAGGGGGCAACTGGTATGAATGAGCAGTTCTTC. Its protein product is CASSLHGQGATGMNEQFF.

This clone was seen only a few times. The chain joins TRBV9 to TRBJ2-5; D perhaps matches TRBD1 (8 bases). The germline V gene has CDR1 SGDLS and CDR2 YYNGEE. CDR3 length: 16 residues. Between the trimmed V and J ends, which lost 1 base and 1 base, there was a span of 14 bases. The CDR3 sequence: CASSVFYRGGQETQYF. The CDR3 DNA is TGTGCCAGCAGCGTATTTTACAGGGGGGGCCAAGAGACCCAGTACTTC.

CDR3 nucleotide sequence: TGTGCCAGCAGGGGACAGCTTCATAGCAATCAGCCCCAGCATTTT. Protein sequence: CASRGQLHSNQPQHF. This chain joins TRBV2 and TRBJ1-5; TRBD1 agrees at 7 bases. The CDR3 is 15 amino acids. Germline assignment: CDR1 SNHLY and CDR2 FYNNEI. J was trimmed by 0 bases and V by 6 bases; bases with no gene match: 5.

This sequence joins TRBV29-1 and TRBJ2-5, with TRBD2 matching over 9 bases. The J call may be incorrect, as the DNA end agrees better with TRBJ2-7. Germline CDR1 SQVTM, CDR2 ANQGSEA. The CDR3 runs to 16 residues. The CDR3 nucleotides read TGCAGCGTGAGGGATGTGGGCGGGAGGGTGGCCTACGAGCAGTACTTC. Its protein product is CSVRDVGGRVAYEQYF.

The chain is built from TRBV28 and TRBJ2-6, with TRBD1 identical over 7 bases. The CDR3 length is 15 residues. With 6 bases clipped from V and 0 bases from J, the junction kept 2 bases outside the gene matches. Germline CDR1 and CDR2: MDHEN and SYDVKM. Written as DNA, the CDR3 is TGTGCCAGCAGCCCAGGGGGCTCTGGGGCCAACGTCCTGACTTTC. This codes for CASSPGGSGANVLTF.

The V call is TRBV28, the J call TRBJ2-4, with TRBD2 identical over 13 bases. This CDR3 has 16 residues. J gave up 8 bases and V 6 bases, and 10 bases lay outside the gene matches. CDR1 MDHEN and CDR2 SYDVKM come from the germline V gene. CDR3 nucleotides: TGTGCCAGCAGCGCCTCCCGGACTAGCGGGAGATACATTCAGTACTTC. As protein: CASSASRTSGRYIQYF.

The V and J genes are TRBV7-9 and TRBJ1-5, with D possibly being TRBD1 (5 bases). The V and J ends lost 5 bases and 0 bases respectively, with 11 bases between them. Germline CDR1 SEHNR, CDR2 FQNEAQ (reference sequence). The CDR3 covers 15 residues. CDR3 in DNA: TGTGCCAGCAGCCAGGGCGGGAATAGCAATCAGCCCCAGCATTTT. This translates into CASSQGGNSNQPQHF.

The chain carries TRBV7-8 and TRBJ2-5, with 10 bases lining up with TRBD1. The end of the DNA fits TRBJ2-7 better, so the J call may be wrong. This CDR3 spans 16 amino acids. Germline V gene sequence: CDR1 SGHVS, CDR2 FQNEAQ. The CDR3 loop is CASSLDRQGAFHEQYF. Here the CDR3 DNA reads TGTGCCAGCAGCTTAGACCGACAGGGGGCCTTCCACGAGCAGTACTTC.

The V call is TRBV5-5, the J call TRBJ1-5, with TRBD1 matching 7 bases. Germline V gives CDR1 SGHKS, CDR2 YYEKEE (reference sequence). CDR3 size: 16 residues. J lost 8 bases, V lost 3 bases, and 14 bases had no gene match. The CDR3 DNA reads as TGTGCCAGCAGCTCTTTGACAGGGCATGGGTCTGAGCCCCAGCATTTT. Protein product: CASSSLTGHGSEPQHF.

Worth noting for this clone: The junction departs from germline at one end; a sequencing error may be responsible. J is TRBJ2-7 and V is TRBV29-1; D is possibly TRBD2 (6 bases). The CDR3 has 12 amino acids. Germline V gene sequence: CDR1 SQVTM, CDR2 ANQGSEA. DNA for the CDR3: TGCAGCGTTGAAGGGGACTCCCACGAGCTGTACTTC. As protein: CSVEGDSHELYF.

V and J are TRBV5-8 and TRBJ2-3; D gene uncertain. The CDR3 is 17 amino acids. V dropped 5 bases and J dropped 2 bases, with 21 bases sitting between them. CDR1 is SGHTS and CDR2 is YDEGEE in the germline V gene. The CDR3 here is CASSPYERLSNTDTQYF. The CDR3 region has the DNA TGTGCCAGCAGTCCATACGAGAGACTGTCGAACACAGATACGCAGTATTTT.